The 19 T cell receptor beta chains given below trace back to one sample, sequenced in a study of cytomegalovirus exposure and HLA in healthy donors. 60 Vbeta and 13 Jbeta primers were used in PCR. The table came from immunoSEQ multiplex PCR; TCRdb's copy has only in-frame clones and leaves some out. The sample consists of roughly 190,000 clones, about four fifths of them appearing once. Specimen: PBMCs. The source is a woman aged 50 to 60 in good health and CMV-seropositive.

The rearrangement joins TRBV28 to TRBJ2-5, with 8 bases identical to TRBD1. This CDR3 has 12 residues. The trim removed 6 bases at V and 7 bases at J, leaving 4 bases unmatched. In germline, CDR1 is MDHEN, CDR2 SYDVKM. CDR3 DNA sequence: TGTGCCAGCAGAGGGACAGGCGGGACCCAGTACTTC. It is translated as CASRGTGGTQYF.

The chain recombines TRBV2 with TRBJ2-7; D is perhaps TRBD1 (6 bases). The germline gives CDR1 SNHLY, CDR2 FYNNEI. The CDR3 sequence is 14 residues long. The V end was cut by 6 bases, the J end by 10 bases, with 22 bases between. The CDR3 sequence: CASSPGQGTNPQYF. CDR3 bases: TGTGCCAGCAGCCCCGGGCAGGGGACCAACCCCCAGTACTTC. Full variable domain (missing parts from reference TRBV2 and TRBJ2-7): EPEVTQTPSHQVTQMGQEVILRCVPISNHLYFYWYRQILGQKVEFLVSFYNNEISEKSEIFDDQFSVERPDGSNFTLKIRSTKLEDSAMYFCASSPGQGTNPQYFGPGTRLTVT.

V is TRBV5-1 and J is TRBJ1-1; 9 positions match TRBD1. This CDR3 contains 16 residues. The trim removed 0 bases at V and 0 bases at J, leaving 3 bases unmatched. Germline CDR1 and CDR2: SGHRS and YFSETQ. Here the CDR3 reads CASSLARDRVNTEAFF. Here the CDR3 DNA reads TGCGCCAGCAGCTTGGCTAGGGACAGGGTGAACACTGAAGCTTTCTTT.

The chain has TRBV19 and TRBJ2-7; 11 positions match TRBD2. The V and J ends lost 9 bases and 13 bases, in that order; junction bases with no gene match: 5. CDR1 and CDR2 (germline): LNHDA, SQIVND (reference sequence). This CDR3 contains 10 residues. CDR3 protein: CARIAGGLYF. In DNA, the CDR3 is TGTGCCAGGATAGCGGGGGGGCTCTACTTC.

This clone was detected only once. This chain connects TRBV7-9 to TRBJ2-1; D possibly corresponds to TRBD2 (6 bases). Germline lookup yields CDR1 SEHNR and CDR2 FQNEAQ (reference sequence). The CDR3 is made up of 16 amino acids. Trimming left V 0 bases short and J 3 bases short, with 12 bases between. The CDR3 DNA reads as TGTGCCAGCAGCTTAGCTTCGGGGGAGATCTACAATGAGCAGTTCTTC. This encodes CASSLASGEIYNEQFF.

Worth noting for this clone: At one boundary the junction diverges from the germline segment, which might be a read error. V gene TRBV7-9 combines with J gene TRBJ1-2; D gene unclear. The CDR3 is 12 residues long. Germline loops: CDR1 SEHNR, CDR2 FQNEAQ (reference sequence). CDR3 sequence: CSSSLIVGDYTF. The DNA for the CDR3 is TGTTCCAGCAGCTTAATCGTCGGGGACTACACCTTC.

The chain combines TRBV4-1 with TRBJ2-3; possibly TRBD2 for D (7 bases). Germline V gene data show CDR1 as MGHRA and CDR2 as YSYEKL. V was clipped by 0 bases and J by 1 base, with 11 bases between them. CDR3 length equals 16 residues. CDR3 in amino acids: CASSQEGGAGTDTQYF. The CDR3 nucleotides read TGCGCCAGCAGCCAAGAAGGGGGGGCGGGCACAGATACGCAGTATTTT.

This chain links TRBV19 with TRBJ1-5; 9 positions agree with TRBD1. The V segment lost 5 bases and the J segment 6 bases; nucleotides outside the gene matches: 5. The CDR3 consists of 14 residues. Germline lookup yields CDR1 LNHDA and CDR2 SQIVND (reference sequence). CDR3 region: CASSYRGPVQPQHF. The DNA for the CDR3 is TGTGCCAGTAGTTACAGGGGGCCTGTTCAGCCCCAGCATTTT.

This sequence joins TRBV28 and TRBJ1-6; D unclear. V shed 2 bases and J shed 7 bases, with 12 bases lying between them. This CDR3 is built from 15 residues. Per germline, CDR1 MDHEN and CDR2 SYDVKM. In DNA, the CDR3 is TGTGCCAGCAGTTTAGTGCGGGTTCCCAATTCACCCCTCCACTTT. This encodes CASSLVRVPNSPLHF.

This chain uses TRBV28 with TRBJ2-1, with D possibly being TRBD2 (5 bases). Trimming stripped 6 bases from V and 5 bases from J, with 11 bases between. The CDR3 runs to 13 residues. The V gene's germline CDR1 is MDHEN and CDR2 SYDVKM. The CDR3 protein is CASRAMGDNEQFF. The CDR3 bases are TGTGCCAGCAGGGCGATGGGAGACAATGAGCAGTTCTTC.

This chain connects TRBV18 to TRBJ2-1, with unresolved D. CDR3 length equals 17 residues. Germline V CDR1 and CDR2: KGHSH, LQKENI. The germline V and J ends were trimmed by 2 bases and 4 bases, with 18 bases remaining between them. CDR3 in DNA: TGTGCCAGCTCACCATTACCTCACCGAGCGAGGTACAATGAGCAGTTCTTC. Protein: CASSPLPHRARYNEQFF.

The sample holds one count of this clone. V is TRBV7-9 and J is TRBJ2-5; 8 positions agree with TRBD1. This CDR3 spans 15 amino acids. Germline V gene lookup returns CDR1 SEHNR and CDR2 FQNEAQ (reference sequence). V lost 1 base, J lost 5 bases, and 6 bases stayed unmatched. The DNA for the CDR3 is TGTGCCAGCAGCTTAGGGCAGGGGGCACACGAGACCCAGTACTTC. Its translation: CASSLGQGAHETQYF.

The rearrangement joins TRBV11-2 to TRBJ2-1; 10 bases map to TRBD2. V shed 5 bases and J 5 bases; nucleotides not matched to a gene: 6. The CDR3 is 15 amino acids. Germline CDR1 and CDR2: SGHAT and FQNNGV. The CDR3 DNA reads TGTGCCAGCAGCGGAACTAGCGGGGCAAACAATGAGCAGTTCTTC. This codes for CASSGTSGANNEQFF.

This clone was observed a single time. The V and J genes are TRBV5-4 and TRBJ2-3, with 9 bases identical to TRBD1. The CDR3 covers 16 residues. Per germline, CDR1 SGHNT and CDR2 YYREEE (reference sequence). V trimming: 4 bases; J trimming: 4 bases; junction bases outside the gene matches: 10. CDR3 sequence reads: CASSARGGQGADTQYF. The CDR3 bases are TGTGCCAGCAGCGCCCGAGGGGGACAGGGAGCAGATACGCAGTATTTT. Full variable domain (outside the CDR3, taken from reference TRBV5-4 and TRBJ2-3): ETGVTQSPTHLIKTRGQQVTLRCSSQSGHNTVSWYQQALGQGPQFIFQYYREEENGRGNFPPRFSGLQFPNYSSELNVNALELDDSALYLCASSARGGQGADTQYFGPGTRLTVL.

The V gene is TRBV18, the J gene TRBJ2-1; D is perhaps TRBD1 (5 bases). The CDR3 extends over 15 amino acids. Trimming shortened V by 6 bases and J by 7 bases, and 19 bases separated the two germline ends. Germline CDR1 and CDR2: KGHSH and LQKENI. CDR3 bases: TGTGCCAGCTCCCCCACCAGGGAAGCTTGGAATGAGCAGTTCTTC. It specifies CASSPTREAWNEQFF. Complete variable domain (other parts from reference TRBV18 and TRBJ2-1): NAGVMQNPRHLVRRRGQEARLRCSPMKGHSHVYWYRQLPEEGLKFMVYLQKENIIDESGMPKERFSAEFPKEGPSILRIQQVVRGDSAAYFCASSPTREAWNEQFFGPGTRLTVL.

V is TRBV27 and J is TRBJ1-6; 7 positions match TRBD1. V dropped 6 bases and J dropped 7; count of bases not matched to a gene: 3. CDR1 is MNHEY and CDR2 is SMNVEV in the germline V gene (reference sequence). The CDR3 consists of 13 residues. The CDR3 DNA reads as TGTGCCAGCAGAACACAGGGGAATTCACCCCTCCACTTT. Amino acids: CASRTQGNSPLHF.

There are a few counts of this clone. The chain carries TRBV6-1 and TRBJ2-7, with D unresolved. Trimming removed 3 bases from V and 0 bases from J, with 9 bases in between. Germline CDR1 is MNHNS and CDR2 is SASEGT. The CDR3 is 14 amino acids. In DNA, the CDR3 is TGTGCCAGCAGTGAGGAACAGAGCTCCTACGAGCAGTACTTC. It specifies CASSEEQSSYEQYF.

This chain links TRBV5-1 with TRBJ2-2; TRBD1 matches 10 bases. The V gene's germline CDR1 is SGHRS and CDR2 YFSETQ. The CDR3 totals 16 residues. V trimming: 0 bases; J trimming: 4 bases; junction bases outside the gene matches: 3. The CDR3 protein is CASSLAGQGGTGELFF. In nucleotides, the CDR3 is TGCGCCAGCAGCTTGGCCGGACAGGGGGGCACCGGGGAGCTGTTTTTT.

This chain joins TRBV5-1 and TRBJ1-5, with no clear D. V lost 0 bases, J lost 2 bases, and 9 bases lay in between. The germline gives CDR1 SGHRS, CDR2 YFSETQ. The CDR3 spans 15 residues. This CDR3 is CASSLGPEGNQPQHF. The CDR3 DNA sequence: TGCGCCAGCAGCTTGGGACCGGAGGGCAATCAGCCCCAGCATTTT.